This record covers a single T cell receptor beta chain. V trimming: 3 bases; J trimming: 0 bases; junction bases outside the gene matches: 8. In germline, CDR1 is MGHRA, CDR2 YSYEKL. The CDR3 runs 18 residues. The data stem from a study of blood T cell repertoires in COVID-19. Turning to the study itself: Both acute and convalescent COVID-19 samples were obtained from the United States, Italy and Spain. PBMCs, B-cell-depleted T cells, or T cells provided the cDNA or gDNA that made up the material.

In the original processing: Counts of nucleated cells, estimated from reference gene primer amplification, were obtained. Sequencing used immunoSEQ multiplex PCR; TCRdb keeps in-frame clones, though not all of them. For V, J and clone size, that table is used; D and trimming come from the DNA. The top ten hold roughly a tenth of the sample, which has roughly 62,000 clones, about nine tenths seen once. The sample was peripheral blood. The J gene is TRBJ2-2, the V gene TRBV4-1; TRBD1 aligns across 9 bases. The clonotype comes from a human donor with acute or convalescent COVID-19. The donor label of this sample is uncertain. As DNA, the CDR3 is TGCGCCAGCAGCCACGGACAGGGGAACCCCGCGAACACCGGGGAGCTGTTTTTT. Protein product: CASSHGQGNPANTGELFF.